These T cell receptor beta chains were read from a single sample in a study of control samples from healthy donors and cancer patients. Some clones are missing from TCRdb's copy, which holds only in-frame ones; the method was immunoSEQ multiplex PCR. Among 100,000 to 150,000 clones listed, less than 95% were seen once. The sample taken for sequencing was blood. These receptors all come from a man between 18 and 35 years old in good health. Both conserved end residues are part of each CDR3. The D gene is left open where the match is weak. Clone size is not always given. Where it is, it says once, few, many or a class for expanded clones.

clone_size | j_call | v_call | d_call | cdr3_length | cdr3_aa | cdr3_nt
- | TRBJ1-2 | TRBV14 | - | 13 | CASSRRGSYGYTF | TGTGCCAGCAGCCGGCGGGGTTCCTATGGCTACACCTTC
- | TRBJ2-1 | TRBV12-3/TRBV12-4 | - | 13 | CASSLGLYNEQFF | TGTGCCAGCAGTTTAGGTCTTTACAATGAGCAGTTCTTC
- | TRBJ1-2 | TRBV12-3/TRBV12-4 | - | 13 | CASSLSGHNGYTF | TGTGCCAGCAGTTTAAGTGGACATAACGGCTACACCTTC
- | TRBJ2-5 | TRBV2 | - | 15 | CASSEQVEGQETQYF | TGTGCCAGCAGTGAACAGGTTGAGGGGCAAGAGACCCAGTACTTC
- | TRBJ2-1 | TRBV5-4 | TRBD2 | 17 | CASSLSRVLAGITEQFF | TGTGCCAGCAGCTTGTCCAGGGTTCTAGCGGGGATCACTGAGCAGTTCTTC
- | TRBJ2-3 | TRBV4-1 | TRBD1 | 14 | CASSHRQGSDTQYF | TGCGCCAGCAGCCATAGACAGGGGTCAGATACGCAGTATTTT
- | TRBJ2-7 | TRBV3-1/TRBV3-2 | TRBD1 | 14 | CASSQYTGVYEQYF | TGTGCCAGCAGCCAATATACAGGGGTGTACGAGCAGTACTTC
- | TRBJ1-1 | TRBV6-5 | TRBD1 | 13 | CASSYSGTGGAFF | TGTGCCAGCAGTTACTCGGGGACAGGGGGAGCTTTCTTT
once | TRBJ1-5 | TRBV5-1 | - | 13 | CASSLEGDRPQHF | TGCGCCAGCAGCTTGGAGGGGGATCGGCCCCAGCATTTT
- | TRBJ1-4 | TRBV2 | - | 15 | CASSGRGSTNEKLFF | TGTGCCAGCAGCGGAAGGGGGTCAACTAATGAAAAACTGTTTTTT
- | TRBJ2-2 | TRBV28 | - | 18 | CASSLADAGDIGTGELFF | TGTGCCAGCAGTTTGGCCGACGCAGGGGATATAGGCACCGGGGAGCTGTTTTTT
- | TRBJ2-5 | TRBV27 | TRBD1 | 15 | CASSLRAGGVETQYF | TGTGCCAGCAGTTTGCGGGCAGGGGGCGTGGAGACCCAGTACTTC
- | TRBJ2-2 | TRBV29-1 | - | 14 | CSVAGGPNTGELFF | TGCAGCGTTGCCGGGGGCCCGAACACCGGGGAGCTGTTTTTT
- | TRBJ2-1 | TRBV7-3 | - | 14 | CASSYMTGPNEQFF | TGTGCCAGCAGCTACATGACAGGCCCCAATGAGCAGTTCTTC
- | TRBJ1-3 | TRBV7-2 | - | 13 | CASSLVSGNTIYF | TGTGCCAGCAGCTTAGTTTCTGGAAACACCATATATTTT
- | TRBJ2-3 | TRBV5-1 | TRBD1 | 16 | CASSPGQGRATDTQYF | TGCGCCAGCAGCCCCGGACAGGGGAGGGCCACAGATACGCAGTATTTT
- | TRBJ2-7 | TRBV6-5 | TRBD1 | 15 | CASSPDTGGFNEQYF | TGTGCCAGCAGTCCCGACACAGGGGGTTTCAACGAGCAGTACTTC
- | TRBJ2-7 | TRBV29-1 | TRBD2 | 14 | CSVPRAAGDYEQYF | TGCAGCGTTCCCCGAGCAGCGGGGGACTACGAGCAGTACTTC
- | TRBJ2-3 | TRBV5-1 | - | 12 | CASSFTADTQYF | TGCGCCAGCAGCTTCACTGCAGATACGCAGTATTTT
few | TRBJ1-3 | TRBV6-5 | TRBD1 | 15 | CASSPGQGHGDTIYF | TGTGCCAGCAGTCCGGGACAGGGGCACGGAGACACCATATATTTT
- | TRBJ2-5 | TRBV19 | - | 14 | CASSIRGRKETQYF | TGTGCCAGTAGTATCCGGGGCCGCAAAGAGACCCAGTACTTC
- | TRBJ1-1 | TRBV30 | - | 14 | CAWSPNGQNTEAFF | TGTGCCTGGAGTCCCAACGGGCAGAACACTGAAGCTTTCTTT
- | TRBJ1-4 | TRBV3-1/TRBV3-2 | TRBD1 | 16 | CASSDRDRGNNEKLFF | TGTGCCAGCAGCGACCGGGACAGGGGTAATAATGAAAAACTGTTTTTT
- | TRBJ2-5 | TRBV13 | TRBD1 | 15 | CASSLAKGAWETQYF | TGTGCCAGCAGCTTAGCAAAGGGGGCTTGGGAGACCCAGTACTTC
- | TRBJ2-5 | TRBV4-2 | - | 14 | CASSQVGASETQYF | TGTGCCAGCAGCCAAGTAGGTGCGAGTGAGACCCAGTACTTC
- | TRBJ2-3 | TRBV9 | - | 16 | CASSGGGTDPTDTQYF | TGTGCCAGCAGCGGGGGCGGGACAGACCCCACAGATACGCAGTATTTT
- | TRBJ2-7 | TRBV5-5 | - | 14 | CASSRSHNSYEQYF | TGTGCCAGCAGCCGAAGCCATAACTCCTACGAGCAGTACTTC
- | TRBJ2-1 | TRBV5-1 | TRBD2 | 16 | CASSFSGGLTYNEQFF | TGCGCCAGCAGCTTCAGCGGGGGACTTACCTACAATGAGCAGTTCTTC
- | TRBJ1-6 | TRBV6-5 | - | 15 | CASTLLPGENSPLHF | TGTGCCAGCACTTTACTTCCAGGGGAGAATTCACCCCTCCACTTT
- | TRBJ1-5 | TRBV30 | - | 14 | CAWSVRQGNQPQHF | TGTGCCTGGAGTGTTAGGCAGGGAAATCAGCCCCAGCATTTT
- | TRBJ1-2 | TRBV1 | - | 18 | CTSSQDGTAVSYHYGYTF | TGCACCAGCAGCCAAGACGGGACAGCGGTCTCCTATCACTATGGCTACACCTTC
few | TRBJ1-4 | TRBV5-1 | TRBD1 | 15 | CASSLAGTGAEKLFF | TGCGCCAGCAGCTTGGCTGGGACAGGGGCGGAAAAACTGTTTTTT
- | TRBJ2-2 | TRBV6-5 | - | 14 | CASTGASNTGELFF | TGTGCCAGCACAGGGGCCTCGAACACCGGGGAGCTGTTTTTT
- | TRBJ1-1 | TRBV14 | - | 15 | CASSQDTGVNTEAFF | TGTGCCAGCAGCCAAGATACAGGAGTGAACACTGAAGCTTTCTTT
- | TRBJ1-4 | TRBV27 | TRBD1 | 17 | CASSLLGQDETNEKLFF | TGTGCCAGCAGTTTACTTGGACAGGACGAAACTAATGAAAAACTGTTTTTT
- | TRBJ1-2 | TRBV5-1 | TRBD1 | 15 | CASSHRGLRDYGYTF | TGCGCCAGCAGCCACAGGGGGCTTCGCGACTATGGCTACACCTTC
- | TRBJ2-1 | TRBV5-4 | - | 13 | CATLLPGINEQFF | TGTGCCACCCTACTGCCGGGGATAAATGAGCAGTTCTTC
- | TRBJ2-7 | TRBV30 | - | 12 | CAWSVYTVGQYF | TGTGCCTGGAGTGTCTATACAGTGGGGCAGTACTTC
- | TRBJ2-5 | TRBV3-1/TRBV3-2 | - | 12 | CASSPSEEAQYF | TGTGCCAGCAGCCCATCAGAGGAGGCCCAGTACTTC
few | TRBJ2-7 | TRBV5-1 | TRBD1 | 14 | CASTMGTGHYEQYF | TGCGCCAGCACCATGGGGACAGGGCACTACGAGCAGTACTTC
- | TRBJ1-1 | TRBV11-2 | - | 13 | CASTLDRNTEAFF | TGTGCCAGCACCCTGGACAGGAACACTGAAGCTTTCTTT
- | TRBJ2-5 | TRBV27 | - | 16 | CATLSPEGGYQETQYF | TGTGCCACCCTTTCCCCCGAAGGGGGGTACCAAGAGACCCAGTACTTC
- | TRBJ1-3 | TRBV25-1 | - | 14 | CASSGAKTVNTIYF | TGTGCCAGCAGTGGGGCTAAAACAGTAAACACCATATATTTT
- | TRBJ2-7 | TRBV5-5 | TRBD1 | 13 | CASRKTGGNEQYF | TGTGCCAGCAGAAAGACAGGGGGCAACGAGCAGTACTTC
- | TRBJ1-1 | TRBV3-1/TRBV3-2 | TRBD1 | 13 | CASSRTGTTEAFF | TGTGCCAGCAGCCGGACAGGGACCACTGAAGCTTTCTTT
many | TRBJ1-5 | TRBV6-1 | - | 15 | CASSEGVGGNQPQHF | TGTGCCAGCAGTGAAGGTGTCGGCGGCAATCAGCCCCAGCATTTT
- | TRBJ2-7 | TRBV5-6 | - | 11 | CASSEDYEQYF | TGTGCCAGCAGCGAAGACTACGAGCAGTACTTC
- | TRBJ2-7 | TRBV18 | TRBD1 | 14 | CASSRDRGSYEQYF | TGTGCCAGCTCACGGGACAGGGGGTCCTACGAGCAGTACTTC
- | TRBJ2-1 | TRBV4-2 | - | 14 | CASSQARERAEQFF | TGTGCCAGCAGCCAAGCCAGGGAGAGAGCTGAGCAGTTCTTC
- | TRBJ1-6 | TRBV6-5 | TRBD1 | 15 | CASSSPGQGYSPLHF | TGTGCCAGCAGTAGTCCGGGACAGGGGTATTCACCCCTCCACTTT
- | TRBJ2-5 | TRBV11-3 | - | 14 | CASSLDPAEETQYF | TGTGCCAGCAGCTTAGATCCAGCGGAAGAGACCCAGTACTTC
- | TRBJ2-7 | TRBV5-1 | - | 15 | CASSLEGISSYEQYF | TGCGCCAGCAGCTTGGAGGGGATTAGCTCCTACGAGCAGTACTTC
- | TRBJ1-1 | TRBV12-3/TRBV12-4 | - | 13 | CASRLSMNTEAFF | TGTGCCAGCAGACTGAGTATGAACACTGAAGCTTTCTTT
- | TRBJ1-6 | TRBV5-1 | - | 14 | CASSLVGTNSPLHF | TGCGCCAGCAGCTTGGTGGGGACTAATTCACCCCTCCACTTT